The 31 T cell receptor beta chains listed next were all sequenced from one sample in a study of OX40 agonist ivuxolimab in advanced cancers. The table came from immunoSEQ multiplex PCR; TCRdb's copy has only in-frame clones and leaves some out. The table records under 200,000 clones, roughly 94% of them present only once. Sequenced here: CD4+ or CD8+ T cells sorted from blood, sampled in a trial of the OX40 agonist ivuxolimab. The source is an adult with an advanced solid tumor such as melanoma, head and neck, liver or kidney cancer.

V gene TRBV5-1 combines with J gene TRBJ2-7, with TRBD2 matching over 10 bases. The V gene end was trimmed by 0 bases and the J gene end by 4 bases; junction bases not matched to a gene: 7. This CDR3 comprises 16 residues. Germline lookup yields CDR1 SGHRS and CDR2 YFSETQ. In nucleotides, the CDR3 is TGCGCCAGCAGCTTGGGGTCTAGCGGGAGTTCGTACGAGCAGTACTTC. It is translated as CASSLGSSGSSYEQYF.

A remark on this clone: One end of the junction is discordant with germline, which a read error may explain. The chain joins TRBV5-5 to TRBJ1-2; 9 bases map to TRBD1. The CDR3 extends over 15 amino acids. Germline V CDR1 and CDR2: SGHKS, YYEKEE (reference sequence). The CDR3 is CASSLLVEDRGKSIF. The CDR3 region has the DNA TGTGCCAGCAGCTTGCTCGTGGAGGACAGGGGTAAATCCATCTTC.

For this clone: The same CDR3 also results from other DNA sequences found in this sample. The chain links TRBV5-1 to TRBJ1-1, with D tentatively TRBD1 (6 bases). The CDR3 contains 14 residues. Germline values: CDR1 SGHRS, CDR2 YFSETQ. Trimming took 4 bases from V and 4 from J, leaving 14 bases between them. The chain's CDR3 is CASSVLGGPTEAFF. The CDR3 DNA sequence: TGCGCCAGCAGCGTGCTCGGGGGGCCCACTGAAGCTTTCTTT. The full variable domain, in which reference TRBV5-1 and TRBJ1-1 provide the parts outside the CDR3, is KAGVTQTPRYLIKTRGQQVTLSCSPISGHRSVSWYQQTPGQGLQFLFEYFSETQRNKGNFPGRFSGRQFSNSRSEMNVSTLELGDSALYLCASSVLGGPTEAFFGQGTRLTVV.

The chain is built from TRBV11-2 and TRBJ1-5, with no clear D. The germline V gene encodes CDR1 SGHAT and CDR2 FQNNGV. Between the trimmed V and J ends, which lost 0 bases and 7 bases, there was a span of 7 bases. The CDR3 covers 13 residues. The CDR3 DNA follows: TGTGCCAGCAGCTTAGAGTACAGACAGCCCCAGCATTTT. This sequence encodes CASSLEYRQPQHF.

This chain uses TRBV19 with TRBJ1-4, with 8 bases lining up with TRBD1. CDR1 is LNHDA and CDR2 is SQIVND in the germline V gene (reference sequence). The V gene end was trimmed by 6 bases and the J gene end by 5 bases; junction bases not matched to a gene: 5. The CDR3 is made up of 14 amino acids. The CDR3 protein is CASSRDRRNEKLFF. The CDR3 DNA reads TGTGCCAGTAGCAGGGACAGGCGGAATGAAAAACTGTTTTTT.

The J gene is TRBJ2-7, the V gene TRBV7-2, with D perhaps assigned TRBD1 or TRBD2 (5 bases each). The CDR3 runs 15 residues. V dropped 0 bases and J dropped 6 bases, with 15 bases sitting between them. Per germline, CDR1 SGHTA and CDR2 FQGNSA. CDR3 region: CASSLAAGSLTEQYF. As DNA, the CDR3 is TGTGCCAGCAGCTTAGCGGCAGGGAGCCTCACCGAGCAGTACTTC.

This clone was detected only once. V is TRBV7-2 and J is TRBJ2-5; 10 bases align to TRBD2. Germline V CDR1 and CDR2: SGHTA, FQGNSA. This CDR3 comprises 18 residues. With V trimmed by 0 bases and J by 1 base, 8 bases remained unmatched. The CDR3 region is CASSLAFFSGGTQETQYF. Written as DNA, the CDR3 is TGTGCCAGCAGCTTAGCATTTTTTAGCGGGGGGACCCAAGAGACCCAGTACTTC.

V and J are TRBV15 and TRBJ2-7, with 9 nucleotides matching TRBD1. The CDR3 totals 14 residues. Germline values: CDR1 LNHNV, CDR2 YYDKDF (reference sequence). Unmatched junction bases numbered 3, after V lost 3 bases and J lost 3 bases. The CDR3 DNA follows: TGTGCCACCAGCAGGACAGGGGGGAACTACGAGCAGTACTTC. This encodes CATSRTGGNYEQYF.

This chain joins TRBV12-5 and TRBJ2-7, with 9 bases matching TRBD1. The V gene end was trimmed by 1 base and the J gene end by 1 base; junction bases not matched to a gene: 5. The CDR3 is made up of 16 amino acids. Germline V CDR1 and CDR2: LGHNT, FRNRAP. The CDR3 DNA sequence: TGTGCTAGTGGTTTGGGGCCGGGACAGGGATCCTACGAGCAGTACTTC. This encodes CASGLGPGQGSYEQYF.

This sequence joins TRBV7-2 and TRBJ2-5; 7 bases align to TRBD2. Germline CDR1 is SGHTA and CDR2 is FQGNSA. The CDR3 sequence is 12 residues long. After removal of 6 bases from V and 4 bases from J, the junction contained 2 bases not matched to a gene. CDR3 DNA: TGTGCCAGCAGGACGGGGGGAGAGACCCAGTACTTC. It yields the protein CASRTGGETQYF.

The chain is built from TRBV10-3 and TRBJ2-7; D not certain. V lost 4 bases, J lost 2 bases, and 12 bases lay in between. Germline loops: CDR1 ENHRY, CDR2 SYGVKD. This CDR3 comprises 14 residues. The CDR3 is CAISAGLAAYEQYF. Here the CDR3 DNA reads TGTGCCATCAGTGCGGGTCTGGCGGCCTACGAGCAGTACTTC.

J is TRBJ2-7 and V is TRBV29-1; 11 bases are shared with TRBD1. V shed 4 bases and J 3 bases; nucleotides not matched to a gene: 2. Germline CDR1 SQVTM, CDR2 ANQGSEA. This CDR3 region has 13 residues. The CDR3 here is CSVAGQGGYEQYF. DNA for the CDR3: TGCAGCGTTGCGGGACAGGGGGGCTACGAGCAGTACTTC.

The V gene is TRBV5-1, the J gene TRBJ2-7; TRBD2 matches at 12 bases. V was pared by 0 bases and J by 0 bases, with 7 bases of the junction left unmatched. The CDR3 spans 18 residues. CDR1 and CDR2 (germline): SGHRS, YFSETQ. CDR3 in amino acids: CASSLALGLAGTSYEQYF. The CDR3 DNA sequence: TGCGCCAGCAGCTTGGCCCTCGGACTAGCGGGGACCTCCTACGAGCAGTACTTC.

The chain links TRBV7-9 to TRBJ2-3; D uncertain. V lost 5 bases and J lost 0, with 18 bases in between. The V gene's germline CDR1 is SEHNR and CDR2 FQNEAQ (reference sequence). There are 17 residues in the CDR3. Here the CDR3 DNA reads TGTGCCAGCAGCCCTCCCCGGTCCCCAACTAGCACAGATACGCAGTATTTT. Translated: CASSPPRSPTSTDTQYF.

The chain carries TRBV7-9 and TRBJ2-5, with D tentatively TRBD1 or TRBD2 (5 bases each). CDR1 SEHNR and CDR2 FQNEAQ come from the germline V gene (reference sequence). The CDR3 has 15 amino acids. V gave up 5 bases and J gave up 0 bases, with 13 bases separating them. The CDR3 here is CASSPVGTDQETQYF. The CDR3 coding sequence is TGTGCCAGCAGCCCCGTGGGGACGGACCAAGAGACCCAGTACTTC.

J is TRBJ2-2 and V is TRBV18; TRBD1 is a possible D gene (7 bases). Trimming took 4 bases from V and 14 from J, leaving 11 bases between them. This CDR3 is built from 11 residues. Germline V gene lookup returns CDR1 KGHSH and CDR2 LQKENI. The CDR3 DNA follows: TGTGCCAGCTCACTACAGGGGACTCTGTTTTTT. Translation: CASSLQGTLFF.

The rearrangement joins TRBV7-6 to TRBJ2-3; unclear D gene. The V gene lost 5 bases and the J gene lost 8 bases, with 11 bases spanning the gap. Germline CDR1 SGHVS, CDR2 FNYEAQ. The CDR3 has 12 residues. The DNA of the CDR3 is TGTGCCAGCAGCAAGGCGGAGCCTACGCAGTATTTT. As protein: CASSKAEPTQYF.

The V gene is TRBV11-2, the J gene TRBJ1-2; TRBD1 aligns across 7 bases. Per germline, CDR1 SGHAT and CDR2 FQNNGV. Unmatched junction bases numbered 8, after V lost 7 bases and J lost 3 bases. The CDR3 extends over 14 amino acids. CDR3 sequence: CASTRDSQDYGYTF. The CDR3 DNA follows: TGTGCCAGCACCCGGGACAGCCAAGACTATGGCTACACCTTC.

The chain uses TRBV6-5 and TRBJ2-1; TRBD2 aligns across 11 bases. The germline V gene has CDR1 MNHEY and CDR2 SVGAGI. The CDR3 sequence is 13 residues long. Unmatched junction bases numbered 8, after V lost 5 bases and J lost 14 bases. CDR3 in amino acids: CASSRGSGGVKFF. The CDR3 nucleotides are TGTGCCAGCAGTCGTGGTAGCGGGGGGGTTAAGTTCTTC.

The table lists this clone with a count of one. The chain is built from TRBV9 and TRBJ1-2; D ambiguous. Between the trimmed V and J ends, which lost 0 bases and 1 base, there was a span of 7 bases. Germline V gene lookup returns CDR1 SGDLS and CDR2 YYNGEE. This CDR3 spans 14 amino acids. The CDR3 nucleotides read TGTGCCAGCAGCGTAGACAGCTTTAACTATGGCTACACCTTC. Its protein is CASSVDSFNYGYTF.

The gene calls are TRBV28 and TRBJ2-1; 8 bases match TRBD2. The CDR3 loop spans 15 amino acids. The germline gives CDR1 MDHEN, CDR2 SYDVKM. The ends lost 8 bases at V and 4 bases at J; junction bases unmatched: 10. The CDR3 nucleotides read TGTGCCAGCCCCCCTGGTAGCGGGACTTACAATGAGCAGTTCTTC. Protein product: CASPPGSGTYNEQFF.

The J gene is TRBJ1-2, the V gene TRBV6-6, with a weak D call TRBD1 (5 bases). From germline, CDR1 is MNHNY and CDR2 SVGAGI (reference sequence). The CDR3 contains 14 residues. V dropped 5 bases and J dropped 5 bases, with 15 bases sitting between them. In DNA form, the CDR3 reads TGTGCCAGCAGTGCCCGTGGAGGGGAATATGGCTACACCTTC. This sequence encodes CASSARGGEYGYTF.

V is TRBV6-5 and J is TRBJ2-7, with D unclear. The CDR3 totals 15 residues. CDR1 and CDR2 (germline): MNHEY, SVGAGI. With 2 bases removed from V and 0 bases from J, the gap between germline ends came to 11 bases. The CDR3 region is CASSYVERDSYEQYF. The DNA for the CDR3 is TGTGCCAGCAGTTACGTAGAAAGGGACTCCTACGAGCAGTACTTC.

The chain couples TRBV10-2 to TRBJ2-3; 8 bases are shared with TRBD1. The V gene end was trimmed by 4 bases and the J gene end by 3 bases; junction bases not matched to a gene: 6. In germline, CDR1 is WSHSY, CDR2 SAAADI. The CDR3 spans 15 residues. CDR3 residues: CASSVRTGGTDTQYF. The CDR3 DNA follows: TGCGCCAGCAGTGTTCGAACAGGGGGGACAGATACGCAGTATTTT.

V and J are TRBV6-6 and TRBJ2-2; possibly TRBD1 or TRBD2 for D (5 bases each). The CDR3 runs 16 residues. V gave up 1 base and J gave up 6 bases, with 15 bases separating them. The V gene's germline CDR1 is MNHNY and CDR2 SVGAGI (reference sequence). The CDR3 region is CASSYWGRGYSGELFF. Written as DNA, the CDR3 is TGTGCCAGCAGTTACTGGGGGAGAGGGTACTCCGGGGAGCTGTTTTTT.

The chain carries TRBV19 and TRBJ2-5, with TRBD2 matching 9 bases. The CDR3 sequence is 15 residues long. Germline V gene sequence: CDR1 LNHDA, CDR2 SQIVND (reference sequence). Trimming removed 7 bases from V and 5 bases from J; junction bases left unmatched: 11. The CDR3 reads CASTERGAPRETQYF. The CDR3 DNA reads TGTGCCAGTACTGAGCGGGGGGCCCCCCGGGAGACCCAGTACTTC. The whole variable domain, filled in from reference TRBV19 and TRBJ2-5, reads DGGITQSPKYLFRKEGQNVTLSCEQNLNHDAMYWYRQDPGQGLRLIYYSQIVNDFQKGDIAEGYSVSREKKESFPLTVTSAQKNPTAFYLCASTERGAPRETQYFGPGTRLLVL.

The genes are TRBV20-1 and TRBJ1-1; D possibly corresponds to TRBD1 (5 bases). The CDR3 spans 11 residues. Germline values: CDR1 DFQATT, CDR2 SNEGSKA (reference sequence). The V end lost 4 bases, the J end lost 5 bases, and 8 bases lay between the germline ends. The CDR3 spells CSAMGGTEAFF. The CDR3 nucleotides are TGCAGTGCTATGGGGGGGACTGAAGCTTTCTTT.

The rearrangement joins TRBV4-2 to TRBJ1-1; D may be TRBD1 (6 bases). The CDR3 contains 16 residues. Trimming stripped 4 bases from V and 5 bases from J, with 20 bases between. Germline V lookup: CDR1 LGHNA, CDR2 YNFKEQ. The DNA for the CDR3 is TGTGCCAGCAGCCCGCAACAGGGTCAGCGTAGGACTGAAGCTTTCTTT. Its protein is CASSPQQGQRRTEAFF.

J is TRBJ2-7 and V is TRBV6-5; TRBD1 is a possible D gene (6 bases). V was pared by 5 bases and J by 1 base, with 12 bases between. CDR3 length equals 14 residues. Germline assignment: CDR1 MNHEY and CDR2 SVGAGI. The CDR3 DNA reads TGTGCCAGCAGTATAGGGGGTGTTTCCTACGAGCAGTACTTC. It codes for CASSIGGVSYEQYF.

This chain links TRBV7-2 with TRBJ2-5; D gene ambiguous. Germline V lookup: CDR1 SGHTA, CDR2 FQGNSA. Trimming stripped 1 base from V and 1 base from J, with 4 bases between. The CDR3 consists of 13 residues. The CDR3 sequence: CASSLGSQETQYF. The CDR3 bases are TGTGCCAGCAGCTTAGGCAGCCAAGAGACCCAGTACTTC.

The chain joins TRBV5-5 to TRBJ2-1; 12 nucleotides agree with TRBD2. Per the germline V gene, CDR1 is SGHKS and CDR2 is YYEKEE (reference sequence). V lost 7 bases, J lost 10 bases, and 15 bases stayed unmatched. This CDR3 spans 16 amino acids. This CDR3 reads CASAGLAGISEKEQFF. The CDR3, as DNA: TGTGCCAGCGCGGGACTAGCGGGTATCAGTGAAAAGGAGCAGTTCTTC.